Each of the 29 T cell receptor beta chains below was sequenced from the same sample in a study of shared clonotypes between healthy human individuals. CD45RO-negative, CCR7-selected cells formed the naive CD8 fraction, which excluded terminally differentiated effector memory CD45RA+ cells. The table came from immunoSEQ multiplex PCR; TCRdb's copy has only in-frame clones and leaves some out. Here the sample spans some 2.1 million clones, about 95% being singletons. Sequenced: naive CD8+ T cells sorted from blood. The receptors here all came from a man between 18 and 35 years old in good health.

V is TRBV4-1 and J is TRBJ1-1; D gene uncertain. In germline, CDR1 is MGHRA, CDR2 YSYEKL. This CDR3 contains 14 residues. With 4 bases removed from V and 1 base from J, the gap between germline ends came to 10 bases. This CDR3 is CASSPTSQNTEAFF. Here the CDR3 DNA reads TGCGCCAGCAGCCCGACAAGTCAGAACACTGAAGCTTTCTTT.

This sequence joins TRBV29-1 and TRBJ1-2; D remains ambiguous. Germline V gene data show CDR1 as SQVTM and CDR2 as ANQGSEA. Trimming left V 0 bases short and J 0 bases short, with 5 bases between. The CDR3 totals 13 residues. The DNA for the CDR3 is TGCAGCGTTGAAGACGTTGCTAACTATGGCTACACCTTC. Translated: CSVEDVANYGYTF.

The rearrangement joins TRBV30 to TRBJ2-2; D is unresolved. The V end was cut by 0 bases, the J end by 6 bases, with 8 bases between. CDR1 is GTSNPN, CDR2 SVGIG, per germline (reference sequence). This CDR3 region has 13 residues. Here the CDR3 DNA reads TGTGCCTGGAGTGTAAAAGTTCCCGGGGAGCTGTTTTTT. Translating it yields CAWSVKVPGELFF. The full variable domain, in which reference TRBV30 and TRBJ2-2 provide the parts outside the CDR3, is SQTIHQWPATLVQPVGSPLSLECTVEGTSNPNLYWYRQAAGRGLQLLFYSVGIGQISSEVPQNLSASRPQDRQFILSSKKLLLSDSGFYLCAWSVKVPGELFFGEGSRLTVL.

This chain uses TRBV7-2 with TRBJ1-2, with TRBD1 identical over 9 bases. Germline V gene data show CDR1 as SGHTA and CDR2 as FQGNSA. V gave up 3 bases and J gave up 4 bases; unmatched junction bases: 12. This CDR3 is built from 17 residues. The CDR3 spells CASSFTRPGQGGYGYTF. The CDR3 region has the DNA TGTGCCAGCAGCTTTACTAGACCGGGACAGGGCGGCTATGGCTACACCTTC.

As for this clone: This same CDR3 is encoded by further DNA sequences in the sample. The chain links TRBV14 to TRBJ2-7, with D perhaps TRBD1 (6 bases). CDR1 is SGHDN, CDR2 FVKESK, per germline. CDR3 length equals 14 residues. Trimming removed 1 base from V and 1 base from J, with 8 bases in between. The CDR3 protein is CASSQVGGSYEQYF. Written as DNA, the CDR3 is TGTGCCAGCAGCCAAGTAGGGGGTTCCTACGAGCAGTACTTC.

This rearrangement joins TRBV27 to TRBJ2-1; TRBD2 matches at 10 bases. From germline, CDR1 is MNHEY and CDR2 SMNVEV (reference sequence). CDR3 length: 15 amino acids. Trimming cost V 5 bases and J 8 bases; bases outside gene matches: 9. In DNA form, the CDR3 reads TGTGCCAGCAGTATAGCGGGGGGCCGCCGGGATGAGCAGTTCTTC. It specifies CASSIAGGRRDEQFF.

A note on this clone: A junction boundary mismatches the germline segment, possibly from a read error. In the same sample, other DNA sequences code for this CDR3. J is TRBJ2-7 and V is TRBV11-2; TRBD1 matches 9 bases. This CDR3 has 16 residues. Germline V gene sequence: CDR1 SGHAT, CDR2 FQNNGV. The CDR3, as DNA: TGTGCCAGCAGCTTATTGACCTCACAGGGGGCTAACGAGCAGTATTTC. Protein: CASSLLTSQGANEQYF. Full variable domain (rest looked up from reference TRBV11-2 and TRBJ2-7): EAGVAQSPRYKIIEKRQSVAFWCNPISGHATLYWYQQILGQGPKLLIQFQNNGVVDDSQLPKDRFSAERLKGVDSTLKIQPAKLEDSAVYLCASSLLTSQGANEQYFGPGTRLTVT.

The count of this clone is one. The J gene is TRBJ1-2, the V gene TRBV29-1; D uncertain. The CDR3 covers 13 residues. Between the trimmed V and J ends, which lost 0 bases and 8 bases, there was a span of 13 bases. The germline CDR1 and CDR2 sequences are SQVTM and ANQGSEA. CDR3 DNA: TGCAGCGTTGAAGATCGGGATAATCGGGGCTACACCTTC. Its translation is CSVEDRDNRGYTF.

The V gene is TRBV5-6, the J gene TRBJ2-1; tentative D call: TRBD1 (6 bases). The CDR3 is 17 amino acids. CDR1 is SGHDT and CDR2 is YYEEEE in the germline V gene. Trimming stripped 2 bases from V and 3 bases from J, with 18 bases between. The CDR3 protein is CASSLRVYREDYNEQFF. The DNA of the CDR3 is TGTGCCAGCAGCTTACGCGTGTACAGGGAAGACTACAATGAGCAGTTCTTC.

The V gene is TRBV11-2, the J gene TRBJ1-1; D is unresolved. The CDR3 loop spans 14 amino acids. Germline V gene sequence: CDR1 SGHAT, CDR2 FQNNGV. Trimming shortened V by 0 bases and J by 10 bases, and 15 bases separated the two germline ends. CDR3 DNA: TGTGCCAGCAGCTTAGAAATTTTGGGCGAAAGAGCTTTCTTT. This gives the protein CASSLEILGERAFF.

The chain recombines TRBV7-9 with TRBJ2-7; D possibly corresponds to TRBD2 (6 bases). The germline V gene has CDR1 SEHNR and CDR2 FQNEAQ (reference sequence). The CDR3 is 17 residues long. Trimming took off 5 bases at V and 3 bases at J, with 23 bases between the two ends. CDR3 amino acids: CASSPRGTSLWDYEQYF. The CDR3 coding sequence is TGTGCCAGCAGCCCACGGGGGACCTCGTTATGGGACTACGAGCAGTACTTC.

This chain links TRBV27 with TRBJ2-1; 7 bases align to TRBD2. This CDR3 is built from 15 residues. Trimming removed 6 bases from V and 0 bases from J; junction bases left unmatched: 5. Germline CDR1 and CDR2: MNHEY and SMNVEV (reference sequence). CDR3 sequence: CASRDSGSSYNEQFF. For the CDR3, the DNA is TGTGCCAGCAGGGATAGCGGGTCCTCCTACAATGAGCAGTTCTTC.

This chain links TRBV5-4 with TRBJ1-3; no clear D gene. Germline V gene lookup returns CDR1 SGHNT and CDR2 YYREEE (reference sequence). The CDR3 extends over 13 amino acids. Trimming cost V 4 bases and J 0 bases, with 5 bases left between them. The CDR3 sequence is CASSHNSGNTIYF. DNA of the CDR3: TGTGCCAGCAGCCATAACTCTGGAAACACCATATATTTT.

The V gene is TRBV6-6, the J gene TRBJ1-2; possibly TRBD1 for D (5 bases). V lost 6 bases, J lost 3 bases, and 14 bases lay in between. The CDR3 consists of 14 residues. CDR1 is MNHNY and CDR2 is SVGAGI in the germline V gene (reference sequence). The CDR3 bases are TGTGCCAGCAGCGTATACCCGGGGGACTATGGCTACACCTTC. Encoded protein: CASSVYPGDYGYTF.

The sample holds one count of this clone. V is TRBV7-9 and J is TRBJ2-1, with TRBD2 as a possible D gene (6 bases). The CDR3 length is 14 residues. V was pared by 3 bases and J by 10 bases, with 16 bases between. Germline V CDR1 and CDR2: SEHNR, FQNEAQ (reference sequence). The CDR3 bases are TGTGCCAGCAGCTTTTCCCCGGGAGAAGACGAGCAGTTCTTC. The encoded protein is CASSFSPGEDEQFF.

J is TRBJ2-1 and V is TRBV7-8; 8 bases agree with TRBD1. Germline CDR1 reads SGHVS; CDR2 reads FQNEAQ. The CDR3 runs 16 residues. Trimming took 4 bases from V and 6 from J; bases not matched to a gene: 11. CDR3 in DNA: TGTGCCAGCAGCTGGAGACGGACAGGGTTTCGCAATGAGCAGTTCTTC. This codes for CASSWRRTGFRNEQFF.

Worth noting for this clone: At the DNA level, this CDR3 is encoded by other sequences in the same sample as well. The chain links TRBV5-4 to TRBJ2-7, with unresolved D. The CDR3 has 13 amino acids. Germline lookup yields CDR1 SGHNT and CDR2 YYREEE (reference sequence). Trimming left V 1 base short and J 1 base short, with 6 bases between. The DNA of the CDR3 is TGTGCCAGCAGCTTGTACGGATCCTACGAGCAGTACTTC. This translates into CASSLYGSYEQYF.

This clone has only one observation. The V and J genes are TRBV7-6 and TRBJ2-7; either TRBD1 or TRBD2 may supply D (5 bases each). Germline V lookup: CDR1 SGHVS, CDR2 FNYEAQ. Trimming stripped 5 bases from V and 1 base from J, with 24 bases between. The CDR3 totals 18 residues. The CDR3 loop reads CASSPYLGGPGPSYEQYF. CDR3 nucleotide sequence: TGTGCCAGCAGCCCTTATCTCGGCGGGCCAGGGCCATCCTACGAGCAGTACTTC. The full variable domain, rest sourced from reference TRBV7-6 and TRBJ2-7, is GAGVSQSPRYKVTKRGQDVALRCDPISGHVSLYWYRQALGQGPEFLTYFNYEAQQDKSGLPNDRFSAERPEGSISTLTIQRTEQRDSAMYRCASSPYLGGPGPSYEQYFGPGTRLTVT.

The J gene is TRBJ2-2, the V gene TRBV14; TRBD2 agrees at 7 bases. V trimming: 1 base; J trimming: 4 bases; junction bases outside the gene matches: 9. The germline V gene encodes CDR1 SGHDN and CDR2 FVKESK. The CDR3 sequence is 17 residues long. CDR3 in DNA: TGTGCCAGCAGCCAAGCCGGCGGGAGTCTACCCACCGGGGAGCTGTTTTTT. Its translation is CASSQAGGSLPTGELFF.

This chain joins TRBV5-6 and TRBJ2-4, with a possible D match to TRBD2 (6 bases). Germline V CDR1 and CDR2: SGHDT, YYEEEE. This CDR3 spans 11 amino acids. Trimming cost V 6 bases and J 10 bases, with 11 bases left between them. CDR3 nucleotides: TGTGCCAGCACCCTCGCGGGGATTCAGTACTTC. It translates to CASTLAGIQYF.

The chain links TRBV7-2 to TRBJ2-7; maybe TRBD2 (6 bases). CDR1 is SGHTA, CDR2 FQGNSA, per germline. Trimming shortened V by 6 bases and J by 10 bases, and 19 bases separated the two germline ends. The CDR3 runs 13 residues. CDR3 coding DNA: TGTGCCAGCAGTTCCCCGGGACTCATGATTCAGTACTTC. It is translated as CASSSPGLMIQYF. Together with reference TRBV7-2 and TRBJ2-7, the CDR3 gives the full variable domain: GAGVSQSPSNKVTEKGKDVELRCDPISGHTALYWYRQSLGQGLEFLIYFQGNSAPDKSGLPSDRFSAERTGGSVSTLTIQRTQQEDSAVYLCASSSPGLMIQYFGPGTRLTVT.

The chain employs TRBV7-9 and TRBJ2-4; 7 nucleotides line up with TRBD2. After removal of 5 bases from V and 4 bases from J, the junction contained 8 bases not matched to a gene. The CDR3 extends over 15 amino acids. CDR1 and CDR2 (germline): SEHNR, FQNEAQ (reference sequence). The CDR3 loop reads CASSQEGAGKNIQYF. The CDR3, as DNA: TGTGCCAGCAGCCAAGAAGGAGCGGGGAAAAACATTCAGTACTTC.

The rearrangement uses TRBV6-5 and TRBJ2-1, with TRBD2 identical over 10 bases. Germline loops: CDR1 MNHEY, CDR2 SVGAGI. The ends lost 2 bases at V and 9 bases at J; junction bases unmatched: 4. This CDR3 has 14 residues. The CDR3 region is CASSYLAGDGEQFF. CDR3 coding DNA: TGTGCCAGCAGTTACCTAGCGGGGGACGGTGAGCAGTTCTTC.

The chain couples TRBV4-1 to TRBJ2-5; D unresolved. Germline V gene lookup returns CDR1 MGHRA and CDR2 YSYEKL. The germline V and J ends were trimmed by 0 bases and 10 bases, with 9 bases remaining between them. The CDR3 totals 12 residues. This chain's CDR3 is CASSQDPQVQYF. CDR3 bases: TGCGCCAGCAGCCAAGACCCCCAGGTCCAGTACTTC.

Points on this clone: Other nucleotide sequences in the sample specify the same CDR3. This chain joins TRBV28 and TRBJ2-7; D is perhaps TRBD1 or TRBD2 (7 bases each). Per the germline V gene, CDR1 is MDHEN and CDR2 is SYDVKM. CDR3 length equals 14 residues. Trimming shortened V by 2 bases and J by 2 bases, and 10 bases separated the two germline ends. This chain's CDR3 is CASSLQGGTYEQYF. The CDR3, as DNA: TGTGCCAGCAGTTTACAGGGGGGGACCTACGAGCAGTACTTC.

The V and J genes are TRBV7-9 and TRBJ2-7, with D possibly TRBD2 on 6 matching bases. Trimming pared 0 bases from V and 6 bases from J, leaving 21 bases between. The length of the CDR3 is 17 residues. CDR1 is SEHNR, CDR2 FQNEAQ, per germline (reference sequence). DNA for the CDR3: TGTGCCAGCAGCTTAGCGGGCGGGGTAAAGGGGTGGACCGAGCAGTACTTC. Protein product: CASSLAGGVKGWTEQYF.

The chain joins TRBV5-4 to TRBJ2-1; 7 nucleotides line up with TRBD2. V shed 7 bases and J 9 bases; nucleotides not matched to a gene: 4. Germline V gene lookup returns CDR1 SGHNT and CDR2 YYREEE (reference sequence). The CDR3 runs 11 residues. The CDR3: CASGRGIEQFF. CDR3 in DNA: TGTGCCAGCGGGAGGGGAATTGAGCAGTTCTTC.

The CDR3 protein is CAISDPGGTGAGELFF. DNA of the CDR3: TGTGCCATCAGTGACCCTGGGGGGACTGGGGCCGGGGAGCTGTTTTTT. V is TRBV10-3 and J is TRBJ2-2, with D tentatively TRBD2 (6 bases). The CDR3 runs to 16 residues. The germline V and J ends were trimmed by 3 bases and 6 bases, with 17 bases remaining between them. Germline-derived CDR1 and CDR2 are ENHRY and SYGVKD.

V and J are TRBV19 and TRBJ2-7, with D perhaps TRBD1 or TRBD2 (5 bases each). CDR3 size: 14 residues. Germline-derived CDR1 and CDR2 are LNHDA and SQIVND (reference sequence). V dropped 5 bases and J dropped 2 bases, with 13 bases sitting between them. The CDR3 nucleotides are TGTGCCAGTAGTTGGGACGCGGAAACCTACGAGCAGTACTTC. Translating it yields CASSWDAETYEQYF.